The next 14 T cell receptor beta chains were all read from a single sample in a study of persistence of HIV-infected CD4 T cells. The immunoSEQ assay was version 4, run in survey mode. Only in-frame clones appear in the TCRdb table, and some are missing; sequencing was by immunoSEQ multiplex PCR. This table holds 48,000 or so clones, under 85% found once. Their cognate antigens are unknown. Cells were stimulated with CMV-infected fibroblast lysates at approximately 10 ug/mL. Sorted nonresponding memory CD4+ T cells were CD40L-negative, CD69-negative, CD45RO-high. This material consisted of CD4+ T cells sorted from PBMCs after approximately 19-hour stimulation, taken from a patient who received antiretroviral therapy. These receptors came from an adult man with HIV who was CMV-seropositive.

This sequence joins TRBV7-2 and TRBJ2-3, with 8 positions matching TRBD1. The J segment lost 3 bases and the V segment lost 5 bases, leaving 13 bases of the junction unmatched. Germline V gene sequence: CDR1 SGHTA, CDR2 FQGNSA. This CDR3 contains 17 residues. The CDR3 DNA follows: TGTGCCAGCAGCCCCCGACAGGGGAGAGGATGGACAGATACGCAGTATTTT. Protein sequence: CASSPRQGRGWTDTQYF.

The V and J genes are TRBV14 and TRBJ1-4, with no clear D. V lost 2 bases and J lost 8, with 6 bases in between. This CDR3 has 12 amino acids. Looked up from germline, CDR1 is SGHDN and CDR2 is FVKESK. CDR3 DNA: TGTGCCAGCAGCCAATTTACCGAAAAACTGTTTTTT. As protein: CASSQFTEKLFF.

V usage is TRBV24-1 and J usage is TRBJ2-1; D gene uncertain. V was clipped by 4 bases and J by 8 bases, with 17 bases between them. The germline gives CDR1 KGHDR, CDR2 SFDVKD. This CDR3 comprises 15 residues. The CDR3 sequence: CATSDNGRAIDEQFF. The DNA of the CDR3 is TGTGCCACCAGTGACAACGGGCGTGCTATCGATGAGCAGTTCTTC.

This clone was recorded only once. J is TRBJ2-7 and V is TRBV9; possible D gene TRBD2, 5 bases. Germline lookup yields CDR1 SGDLS and CDR2 YYNGEE. The CDR3 extends over 15 amino acids. Trimming left V 2 bases short and J 1 base short, with 13 bases between. The CDR3 DNA reads as TGTGCCAGCAGCGTCGGTCCGGGAACGTCCTACGAGCAGTACTTC. The encoded protein is CASSVGPGTSYEQYF.

The V gene is TRBV14, the J gene TRBJ2-2, with D possibly being TRBD2 (6 bases). The CDR3 length is 15 residues. The germline gives CDR1 SGHDN, CDR2 FVKESK. V lost 1 base, J lost 2 bases, and 8 bases lay in between. The DNA for the CDR3 is TGTGCCAGCAGCCAAGCGACTAGAAACACCGGGGAGCTGTTTTTT. This sequence encodes CASSQATRNTGELFF.

The chain employs TRBV5-1 and TRBJ2-7; D remains ambiguous. CDR1 and CDR2 from the germline V gene are SGHRS and YFSETQ. The CDR3 is 14 residues long. Trimming took 0 bases from V and 2 from J, leaving 9 bases between them. The CDR3 is CASSLASVAYEQYF. The CDR3 region has the DNA TGCGCCAGCAGCTTGGCATCTGTAGCCTACGAGCAGTACTTC.

In its sample, this clone was seen once. For the CDR3, the DNA is TGTGCCAGCAGTGGGACTAGAGGAGAGACCCAGTACTTC. Amino acids: CASSGTRGETQYF. This chain connects TRBV25-1 to TRBJ2-5, with TRBD2 matching 7 bases. The CDR3 sequence is 13 residues long. Looked up from germline, CDR1 is MGHDK and CDR2 is SYGVNS. With V trimmed by 4 bases and J by 4 bases, 3 bases remained unmatched.

In this sample, this clone turned up a few times. The CDR3 DNA is TGTGCCAGCAGCCAAACTCAGGGTAGGAATTCACCCCTCCACTTT. This sequence encodes CASSQTQGRNSPLHF. This chain connects TRBV7-2 to TRBJ1-6; TRBD1 might be the D (5 bases). V was trimmed by 5 bases and J by 7 bases, leaving 15 bases between them. This CDR3 contains 15 residues. CDR1 and CDR2 (germline): SGHTA, FQGNSA.

The V and J genes are TRBV7-8 and TRBJ1-2, with 9 positions matching TRBD1. CDR1 SGHVS and CDR2 FQNEAQ come from the germline V gene. J lost 6 bases, V lost 5 bases, and 7 bases had no gene match. CDR3 length: 14 residues. CDR3 sequence: CASSPGQGTHGYTF. CDR3 nucleotide sequence: TGTGCCAGCAGCCCGGGACAGGGTACCCATGGCTACACCTTC. The entire variable domain, with the rest obtained from reference TRBV7-8 and TRBJ1-2, is as follows: GAGVSQSPRYKVAKRGQDVALRCDPISGHVSLFWYQQALGQGPEFLTYFQNEAQLDKSGLPSDRFFAERPEGSVSTLKIQRTQQEDSAVYLCASSPGQGTHGYTFGSGTRLTVV.

The chain is built from TRBV29-1 and TRBJ1-1, with D tentatively TRBD1 (6 bases). Germline V gives CDR1 SQVTM, CDR2 ANQGSEA. The CDR3 length is 14 residues. Trimming shortened V by 4 bases and J by 3 bases, and 15 bases separated the two germline ends. The CDR3 DNA sequence: TGCAGCGTTGGTAACAGGGCGACATACACTGAAGCTTTCTTT. Translating it yields CSVGNRATYTEAFF. The entire variable domain, with the rest obtained from reference TRBV29-1 and TRBJ1-1, is as follows: SAVISQKPSRDICQRGTSLTIQCQVDSQVTMMFWYRQQPGQSLTLIATANQGSEATYESGFVIDKFPISRPNLTFSTLTVSNMSPEDSSIYLCSVGNRATYTEAFFGQGTRLTVV.

Many counts were recorded for this clone. This chain uses TRBV7-8 with TRBJ1-4; D gene uncertain. CDR1 and CDR2 from the germline V gene are SGHVS and FQNEAQ. CDR3 length: 15 amino acids. V gave up 4 bases and J gave up 9 bases, with 18 bases separating them. The CDR3 sequence is CASSSREGGEKKLFF. CDR3 DNA sequence: TGTGCCAGCAGCTCGCGGGAGGGTGGCGAGAAAAAACTGTTTTTT.

The V gene is TRBV6-5, the J gene TRBJ2-3; TRBD1 matches at 9 bases. Germline CDR1 and CDR2: MNHEY and SVGAGI. The V gene end was trimmed by 8 bases and the J gene end by 3 bases; junction bases not matched to a gene: 9. The CDR3 covers 15 residues. Here the CDR3 DNA reads TGTGCCAGCTTTCGGGACAGGGTTTGGACAGATACGCAGTATTTT. Translated: CASFRDRVWTDTQYF.

This clone was seen a few times. Different DNA sequences within this sample yield the same CDR3. This chain connects TRBV18 to TRBJ1-1; maybe TRBD1 (5 bases). The CDR3 is 13 residues long. The V end lost 6 bases, the J end lost 2 bases, and 10 bases lay between the germline ends. CDR1 and CDR2 (germline): KGHSH, LQKENI. The CDR3 loop reads CASSPQGNTEAFF. The DNA for the CDR3 is TGTGCCAGCTCCCCCCAGGGTAACACTGAAGCTTTCTTT.

This clone was detected a few times. V gene TRBV27 combines with J gene TRBJ1-2; 8 bases are a match to TRBD1. The CDR3 is 15 amino acids. The J segment lost 3 bases and the V segment lost 4 bases, leaving 7 bases of the junction unmatched. Germline CDR1 MNHEY, CDR2 SMNVEV (reference sequence). This chain's CDR3 is CASSSATGGYYGYTF. For the CDR3, the DNA is TGTGCCAGCAGTTCCGCCACAGGGGGTTACTATGGCTACACCTTC.